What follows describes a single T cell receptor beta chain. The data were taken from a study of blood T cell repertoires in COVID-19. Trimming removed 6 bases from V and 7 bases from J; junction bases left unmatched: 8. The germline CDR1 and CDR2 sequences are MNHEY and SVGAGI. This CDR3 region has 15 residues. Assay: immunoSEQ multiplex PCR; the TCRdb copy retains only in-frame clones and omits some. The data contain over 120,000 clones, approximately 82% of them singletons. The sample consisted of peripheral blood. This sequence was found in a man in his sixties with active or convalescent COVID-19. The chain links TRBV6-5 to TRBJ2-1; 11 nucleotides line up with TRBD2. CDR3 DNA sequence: TGTGCCAGCAGCCATAGCGGGAGGGTGGGAAATGAGCAGTTCTTC. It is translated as CASSHSGRVGNEQFF.